One sample yielded the 15 T cell receptor beta chains listed below, sequenced in a study of T cell clonotyping in hematopoietic cell transplantation. Documented time point: recipient sample about 28 days before transplant, after cytoreduction. TCRdb's table, derived via immunoSEQ multiplex PCR, lists solely in-frame clones and lacks some. The sample consists of 10,000 to 11,000 clones, about nine tenths of them appearing once. The sequences come from peripheral blood mononuclear cells, collected before stem cell transplant. All receptors come from a woman aged 45-65 years with chronic myeloid leukemia. Some clones in this sample may be carry-over from other donors' samples.

The chain couples TRBV28 to TRBJ2-1, with 11 bases aligning to TRBD2. Germline V gene lookup returns CDR1 MDHEN and CDR2 SYDVKM. Unmatched junction bases numbered 8, after V lost 4 bases and J lost 9 bases. CDR3 length: 15 residues. CDR3 amino acids: CASSSIAGGAAEQFF. The CDR3 DNA follows: TGTGCCAGCAGTTCAATAGCGGGAGGGGCTGCTGAGCAGTTCTTC.

The chain uses TRBV28 and TRBJ2-2; 9 bases align to TRBD1. The CDR3 is 16 amino acids. J gave up 3 bases and V 6 bases, and 8 bases lay outside the gene matches. The V gene's germline CDR1 is MDHEN and CDR2 SYDVKM. The CDR3 nucleotides are TGTGCCAGCAGCTCTCCCGGGACAGGGTACACCGGGGAGCTGTTTTTT. Translation gives CASSSPGTGYTGELFF.

J is TRBJ2-5 and V is TRBV4-2; unclear D gene. The germline V and J ends were trimmed by 0 bases and 0 bases, with 11 bases remaining between them. The CDR3 totals 16 residues. Per germline, CDR1 LGHNA and CDR2 YNFKEQ. The CDR3 region has the DNA TGTGCCAGCAGCCAAGAACGTACCAGGAACCAAGAGACCCAGTACTTC. It translates to CASSQERTRNQETQYF.

This chain joins TRBV30 and TRBJ2-4; 8 positions agree with TRBD2. V gave up 2 bases and J gave up 7 bases; unmatched junction bases: 4. The CDR3 runs 13 residues. The germline gives CDR1 GTSNPN, CDR2 SVGIG (reference sequence). The chain's CDR3 is CAWSSGGENIQYF. The CDR3 DNA sequence: TGTGCCTGGAGTTCGGGGGGGGAGAACATTCAGTACTTC.

The V call is TRBV7-6, the J call TRBJ1-4, with TRBD1 identical over 7 bases. The CDR3 is 15 residues long. The trim removed 5 bases at V and 1 base at J, leaving 4 bases unmatched. Germline values: CDR1 SGHVS, CDR2 FNYEAQ. The CDR3 here is CASSPGDRTNEKLFF. CDR3 DNA sequence: TGTGCCAGCAGCCCCGGGGACAGAACTAATGAAAAACTGTTTTTT.

A few counts support this clone. The rearrangement uses TRBV20-1 and TRBJ2-3; D unresolved. Trimming removed 1 base from V and 6 bases from J, with 5 bases in between. Looked up from germline, CDR1 is DFQATT and CDR2 is SNEGSKA (reference sequence). The CDR3 totals 11 residues. The CDR3 DNA sequence: TGCAGTGCTAGAGTCTACGATACGCAGTATTTT. It translates to CSARVYDTQYF.

The V call is TRBV4-2, the J call TRBJ2-3, with D hard to call. The CDR3 is made up of 13 amino acids. CDR1 LGHNA and CDR2 YNFKEQ come from the germline V gene. Deletions cut 4 bases from V and 0 bases from J, with 5 bases between. The CDR3 region is CASSLESTDTQYF. In DNA, the CDR3 is TGTGCCAGCAGCCTCGAAAGCACAGATACGCAGTATTTT.

This clone has a single count. V usage is TRBV4-1 and J usage is TRBJ2-1; D is uncertain. Trimming cost V 3 bases and J 1 base, with 16 bases left between them. The CDR3 runs 17 residues. Germline CDR1 is MGHRA and CDR2 is YSYEKL. For the CDR3, the DNA is TGCGCCAGCAGCCAGAAAGATTTGGGTTTTTCCTACAATGAGCAGTTCTTC. Translating it yields CASSQKDLGFSYNEQFF.

The table lists this clone with a count of one. The chain joins TRBV7-2 to TRBJ2-7, with D perhaps TRBD1 (6 bases). V dropped 5 bases and J dropped 0 bases, with 14 bases sitting between them. Germline CDR1 reads SGHTA; CDR2 reads FQGNSA. The CDR3 length is 15 residues. CDR3 sequence reads: CASSPWTEGSYEQYF. DNA for the CDR3: TGTGCCAGCAGCCCCTGGACAGAAGGCTCCTACGAGCAGTACTTC.

This chain links TRBV5-4 with TRBJ2-5; 14 bases map to TRBD2. Germline CDR1 SGHNT, CDR2 YYREEE (reference sequence). The CDR3 spans 18 residues. Germline trimming cut 4 bases from V and 4 bases from J; bases unmatched to any gene: 12. CDR3 sequence: CASSRGAGLAGVGETQYF. The CDR3 DNA reads TGTGCCAGCAGCAGAGGGGCGGGACTAGCGGGAGTGGGAGAGACCCAGTACTTC.

This clone was detected only a few times. This chain's CDR3 is CASSSFRGEQYF. DNA for the CDR3: TGTGCCAGCAGCTCCTTCAGGGGCGAGCAGTACTTC. The chain has TRBV5-5 and TRBJ2-7, with D possibly matching TRBD1 (6 bases). Trimming shortened V by 3 bases and J by 6 bases, and 10 bases separated the two germline ends. Germline lookup yields CDR1 SGHKS and CDR2 YYEKEE (reference sequence). The CDR3 runs 12 residues. Using reference TRBV5-5 and TRBJ2-7 for the parts outside the CDR3, the full variable domain is DAGVTQSPTHLIKTRGQQVTLRCSPISGHKSVSWYQQVLGQGPQFIFQYYEKEERGRGNFPDRFSARQFPNYSSELNVNALLLGDSALYLCASSSFRGEQYFGPGTRLTVT.

This clone was detected only a few times. The chain links TRBV18 to TRBJ2-2, with TRBD2 matching over 11 bases. The CDR3 is made up of 16 amino acids. J gave up 1 base and V 4 bases, and 2 bases lay outside the gene matches. The germline V gene has CDR1 KGHSH and CDR2 LQKENI. The DNA of the CDR3 is TGTGCCAGCTCACTTGGGACTAGCGGGAACACCGGGGAGCTGTTTTTT. Amino acid sequence: CASSLGTSGNTGELFF. Variable domain in full (rest from reference TRBV18 and TRBJ2-2): NAGVMQNPRHLVRRRGQEARLRCSPMKGHSHVYWYRQLPEEGLKFMVYLQKENIIDESGMPKERFSAEFPKEGPSILRIQQVVRGDSAAYFCASSLGTSGNTGELFFGEGSRLTVL.

This chain uses TRBV19 with TRBJ2-6; TRBD2 matches 7 bases. The J segment lost 1 base and the V segment lost 7 bases, leaving 4 bases of the junction unmatched. From germline, CDR1 is LNHDA and CDR2 SQIVND (reference sequence). CDR3 length: 15 residues. CDR3 sequence (DNA): TGTGCCAGTAAGGGAGGGGATTCTGGGGCCAACGTCCTGACTTTC. Amino acids: CASKGGDSGANVLTF.

The chain carries TRBV9 and TRBJ2-6, with 7 bases matching TRBD1. This CDR3 is 19 amino acids long. Trimming removed 4 bases from V and 0 bases from J; junction bases left unmatched: 13. The V gene's germline CDR1 is SGDLS and CDR2 YYNGEE. CDR3 in amino acids: CASSLTSPGQYSGANVLTF. CDR3 coding DNA: TGTGCCAGCAGCCTTACTTCCCCGGGACAGTACTCTGGGGCCAACGTCCTGACTTTC.

This clone was observed a handful of times. This chain uses TRBV15 with TRBJ2-1; TRBD1 matches 7 bases. The CDR3 contains 17 residues. J was trimmed by 0 bases and V by 4 bases; bases with no gene match: 9. CDR1 is LNHNV and CDR2 is YYDKDF in the germline V gene (reference sequence). The CDR3 reads CATSINRGLSSYNEQFF. CDR3 nucleotide sequence: TGTGCCACCAGCATAAACAGGGGTCTGAGCTCCTACAATGAGCAGTTCTTC.